The clone carrying this T cell receptor (beta chain) occurred a few times. The target antigen is unknown. TCRdb called the reads again in MiXCR, with one record for every CDR3 protein. The table records approximately 730,000 distinct CDR3 sequences, 25% to 35% of them present only once. CDR3 size: 14 residues. The V and J ends lost 1 base and 6 bases respectively, with 12 bases between them. The sample is drawn from a study of T cell repertoires in cytomegalovirus infection. Study as a whole: Public TCR beta signature analysis indicated the presence of both CMV infection and matching HLA type.

The sample consisted of cultured CD8+ T cells from PBMCs, taken from culture after CMV antigen stimulation. The chain employs TRBV12-3 or TRBV12-4 and TRBJ1-2; D unresolved. The clonotype originates from a human donor in good health (CMV status not recorded). Some clones in this sample may be carry-over from other donors' samples. The CDR3 loop is CASSLGRSRDGYTF. In nucleotides, the CDR3 is TGTGCCAGCAGTTTAGGGAGGTCCCGGGATGGCTACACCTTC.